This entry lists 16 T cell receptor beta chains sequenced from one sample in a study of T cell responses to AZD1222 COVID-19 vaccine. Measured with immunoSEQ multiplex PCR; TCRdb has only the in-frame clones, and not every one. The table lists around 130,000 clones, approximately 86% of them singletons. Material: peripheral blood, obtained on day 0 of AZD1222 vaccination. The receptors come from an adult in good health.

The V gene is TRBV7-6, the J gene TRBJ2-7; unclear D gene. This CDR3 is built from 14 residues. CDR1 and CDR2 from the germline V gene are SGHVS and FNYEAQ. V gave up 1 base and J gave up 3 bases, with 10 bases separating them. CDR3 in amino acids: CASSLVSASYEQYF. The DNA for the CDR3 is TGTGCCAGCAGCTTAGTCAGCGCCAGCTACGAGCAGTACTTC. Complete variable domain (other parts from reference TRBV7-6 and TRBJ2-7): GAGVSQSPRYKVTKRGQDVALRCDPISGHVSLYWYRQALGQGPEFLTYFNYEAQQDKSGLPNDRFSAERPEGSISTLTIQRTEQRDSAMYRCASSLVSASYEQYFGPGTRLTVT.

The V gene is TRBV18, the J gene TRBJ2-7; 9 bases line up with TRBD1. CDR1 is KGHSH, CDR2 LQKENI, per germline. This CDR3 has 15 residues. The ends lost 6 bases at V and 5 bases at J; junction bases unmatched: 11. CDR3 nucleotide sequence: TGTGCCAGCTCTACTATGGGACAGGGTCAAAACGAGCAGTACTTC. It specifies CASSTMGQGQNEQYF.

The CDR3 DNA reads TGTGCCAGCAGGGACAGGGGACACTCCTACGAGCAGTACTTC. It specifies CASRDRGHSYEQYF. The V call is TRBV2, the J call TRBJ2-7, with TRBD1 matching 9 bases. The trim removed 6 bases at V and 0 bases at J, leaving 3 bases unmatched. The CDR3 runs to 14 residues. CDR1 and CDR2 from the germline V gene are SNHLY and FYNNEI.

This clone was counted a few times. This chain uses TRBV2 with TRBJ1-6; tentative D call: TRBD1 (6 bases). The CDR3 spans 16 residues. Germline V lookup: CDR1 SNHLY, CDR2 FYNNEI. V dropped 8 bases and J dropped 0 bases, with 14 bases sitting between them. DNA for the CDR3: TGTGCCAGCGCCCAGGGGAAGAGCTCCTATAATTCACCCCTCCACTTT. This gives the protein CASAQGKSSYNSPLHF.

This clone was counted only a few times. The J gene is TRBJ1-5, the V gene TRBV5-6; D unresolved. Trimming removed 2 bases at V and 3 bases at J, with 18 bases between. This CDR3 is 17 amino acids long. Germline lookup yields CDR1 SGHDT and CDR2 YYEEEE. CDR3 amino acids: CASSFGYKYSLNQPQHF. DNA for the CDR3: TGTGCCAGCAGCTTTGGTTACAAGTACTCACTCAATCAGCCCCAGCATTTT. The full variable domain, rest sourced from reference TRBV5-6 and TRBJ1-5, is DAGVTQSPTHLIKTRGQQVTLRCSPKSGHDTVSWYQQALGQGPQFIFQYYEEEERQRGNFPDRFSGHQFPNYSSELNVNALLLGDSALYLCASSFGYKYSLNQPQHFGDGTRLSIL.

The chain carries TRBV4-1 and TRBJ1-4; D perhaps matches TRBD1 (5 bases). Trimming removed 2 bases from V and 8 bases from J, with 15 bases in between. Germline V CDR1 and CDR2: MGHRA, YSYEKL. The CDR3 length is 15 residues. DNA for the CDR3: TGCGCCAGCAGCCAATTTCGGGACCTGTCGGAAAAACTGTTTTTT. As protein: CASSQFRDLSEKLFF.

The J gene is TRBJ2-1, the V gene TRBV5-1, with 10 bases lining up with TRBD2. Germline V lookup: CDR1 SGHRS, CDR2 YFSETQ. The V gene end was trimmed by 4 bases and the J gene end by 8 bases; junction bases not matched to a gene: 18. CDR3 length: 18 amino acids. The CDR3 is CASSRLPSGSGFRDEQFF. The DNA of the CDR3 is TGCGCCAGCAGCCGGCTTCCTAGCGGGAGTGGATTTAGGGATGAGCAGTTCTTC.

The CDR3 is CASSPTDGYGYTF. The DNA for the CDR3 is TGTGCCAGCAGTCCTACGGACGGCTATGGCTACACCTTC. J is TRBJ1-2 and V is TRBV28; D remains ambiguous. The CDR3 has 13 amino acids. Trimming left V 5 bases short and J 4 bases short, with 11 bases between. Germline CDR1 MDHEN, CDR2 SYDVKM.

The chain has TRBV6-5 and TRBJ2-5, with D maybe TRBD1 (8 bases). This CDR3 has 13 amino acids. V gave up 5 bases and J gave up 7 bases, with 14 bases separating them. CDR1 is MNHEY, CDR2 SVGAGI, per germline. The CDR3, as DNA: TGTGCCAGCAGTATGACAGGGGAGGGGACCCAGTACTTC. It codes for CASSMTGEGTQYF.

The rearrangement links TRBV19 to TRBJ1-1; D is ambiguous. Germline V lookup: CDR1 LNHDA, CDR2 SQIVND (reference sequence). This CDR3 spans 15 amino acids. The ends were cut back, 2 bases at V and 4 bases at J, with 14 bases in the middle. The DNA for the CDR3 is TGTGCCAGTAGTATAAACCCCAGTATTGCCACTGAAGCTTTCTTT. It yields the protein CASSINPSIATEAFF.

This clone occurred a few times. This chain's CDR3 is CASSLARQDYGYTF. The CDR3 coding sequence is TGTGCCAGCAGCTTAGCCCGACAGGATTATGGCTACACCTTC. The chain uses TRBV27 and TRBJ1-2; D is perhaps TRBD1 (6 bases). CDR1 MNHEY and CDR2 SMNVEV come from the germline V gene (reference sequence). The V and J ends lost 6 bases and 5 bases respectively, with 16 bases between them. The CDR3 sequence is 14 residues long.

The chain couples TRBV10-3 to TRBJ1-1, with a tentative D call TRBD1 (5 bases). The CDR3 length is 17 residues. The germline V gene encodes CDR1 ENHRY and CDR2 SYGVKD. V lost 0 bases, J lost 1 base, and 15 bases lay in between. CDR3 DNA: TGTGCCATCAGTGAGTCGGGGGGTGGGACGGGGAACACTGAAGCTTTCTTT. This codes for CAISESGGGTGNTEAFF.

J is TRBJ1-1 and V is TRBV5-1; 7 nucleotides line up with TRBD1. Germline values: CDR1 SGHRS, CDR2 YFSETQ. Trimming at V came to 5 bases and at J to 8 bases, leaving 21 bases not matched to a gene. The CDR3 is 17 residues long. DNA of the CDR3: TGCGCCAGCAGTCAAGCCGCTCTGTCCGGGACAGTTGAAGAAGCTTTCTTT. This codes for CASSQAALSGTVEEAFF.

The gene calls are TRBV12-3 or TRBV12-4 and TRBJ1-1; D gene uncertain. V was trimmed by 5 bases and J by 4 bases, leaving 5 bases between them. This CDR3 is 11 amino acids long. The CDR3 loop is CASSPGTEAFF. The CDR3 bases are TGTGCCAGCAGTCCAGGCACTGAAGCTTTCTTT.

This clone has only a few counts. The chain links TRBV20-1 to TRBJ1-1; D is unclear. CDR3 size: 12 residues. The V and J ends lost 3 bases and 1 base respectively, with 6 bases between them. CDR1 and CDR2 from the germline V gene are DFQATT and SNEGSKA (reference sequence). The CDR3 bases are TGCAGTGCTAGTCACCCGAACACTGAAGCTTTCTTT. It translates to CSASHPNTEAFF.

V gene TRBV5-4 combines with J gene TRBJ2-3; D unresolved. The length of the CDR3 is 15 residues. CDR1 is SGHNT and CDR2 is YYREEE in the germline V gene (reference sequence). Deletions cut 2 bases from V and 1 base from J, with 11 bases between. DNA for the CDR3: TGTGCCAGCAGCTTCGTTGGCGGAGGCACAGATACGCAGTATTTT. Translation gives CASSFVGGGTDTQYF.